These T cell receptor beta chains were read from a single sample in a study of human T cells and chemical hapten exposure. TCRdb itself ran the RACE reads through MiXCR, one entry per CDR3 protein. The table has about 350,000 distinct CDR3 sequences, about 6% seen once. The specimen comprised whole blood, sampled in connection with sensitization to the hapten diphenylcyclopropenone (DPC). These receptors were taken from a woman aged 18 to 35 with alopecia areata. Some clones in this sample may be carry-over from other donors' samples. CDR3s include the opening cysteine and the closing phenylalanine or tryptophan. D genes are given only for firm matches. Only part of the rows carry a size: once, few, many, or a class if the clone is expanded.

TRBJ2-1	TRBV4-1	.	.	CASSQVAGRHNEQFF	TGCGCCAGCAGCCAAGTCGCGGGGCGACACAATGAGCAGTTCTTC
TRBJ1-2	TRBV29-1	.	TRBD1	CSVVTGLAYGYTF	TGCAGCGTTGTGACAGGGTTGGCCTATGGCTACACCTTC
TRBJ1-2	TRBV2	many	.	CASRVLGDYGYTF	TGTGCCAGCAGGGTCCTGGGGGACTATGGCTACACCTTC
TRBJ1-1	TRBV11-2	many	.	CASSGGDLPNTEAFF	TGTGCCAGCAGTGGGGGGGATCTTCCGAACACTGAAGCTTTCTTT
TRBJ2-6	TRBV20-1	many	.	CSARIQGSGANVLTF	TGCAGTGCTAGGATACAGGGATCTGGGGCCAACGTCCTGACTTTC
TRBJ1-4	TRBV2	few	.	CASSTGRGNEKLFF	TGTGCCAGCAGTACCGGCAGGGGTAATGAAAAACTGTTTTTT
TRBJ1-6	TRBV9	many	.	CASSVLAEPPLHF	TGTGCCAGCAGCGTACTCGCCGAACCACCCCTCCACTTT
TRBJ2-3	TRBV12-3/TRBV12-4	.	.	CASRGVLNQPQYF	TGTGCCAGCAGAGGCGTTCTCAATCAGCCCCAGTATTTT
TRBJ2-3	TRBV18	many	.	CASSPPSTDTQYF	TGTGCCAGCTCACCACCGAGCACAGATACGCAGTATTTT
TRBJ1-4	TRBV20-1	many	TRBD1	CSAPPGQGKEKLFF	TGCAGTGCTCCCCCGGGACAGGGGAAAGAAAAACTGTTTTTT
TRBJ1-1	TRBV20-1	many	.	CSARGFSATNTEAFF	TGCAGTGCTAGGGGTTTTTCGGCAACGAACACTGAAGCTTTCTTT
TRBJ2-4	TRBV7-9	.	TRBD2	CASSLPGGIQYF	TGTGCCAGCAGCCTACCGGGAGGTATTCAGTACTTC
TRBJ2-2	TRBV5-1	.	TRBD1	CASSRDRSNTGELFF	TGCGCCAGCAGCCGGGACAGATCGAACACCGGGGAGCTGTTTTTT
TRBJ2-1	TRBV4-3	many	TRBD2	CASSQDTSGGLKFF	TGCGCCAGCAGCCAAGATACTAGCGGGGGCCTGAAGTTCTTC
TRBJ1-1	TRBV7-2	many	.	CASSRGRVEAFF	TGTGCCAGCAGCCGTGGCAGGGTCGAAGCTTTCTTT
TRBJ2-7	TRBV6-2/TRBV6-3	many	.	CASSYSFGGPSYEQYF	TGTGCCAGCAGTTACTCCTTTGGGGGACCGAGCTACGAGCAGTACTTC
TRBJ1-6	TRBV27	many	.	CASSEDLSSSYNSPLHF	TGTGCCAGCAGTGAGGACTTATCGAGCTCCTATAATTCACCCCTCCACTTT
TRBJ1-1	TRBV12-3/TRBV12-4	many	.	CASSGSVNAEAFF	TGTGCCAGCAGTGGGTCCGTTAACGCTGAAGCTTTCTTT
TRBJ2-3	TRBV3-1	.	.	CASSQAPGVRRRDTQYF	TGTGCCAGCAGCCAAGCCCCCGGGGTCCGCCGTCGAGATACGCAGTATTTT
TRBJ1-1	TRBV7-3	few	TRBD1	CASSSDRGRNTEAFF	TGTGCCAGCAGCTCGGACAGGGGGAGAAACACTGAAGCTTTCTTT
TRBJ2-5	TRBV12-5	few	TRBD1	CASGPGQGETQYF	TGTGCTAGTGGTCCCGGACAGGGAGAGACCCAGTACTTC
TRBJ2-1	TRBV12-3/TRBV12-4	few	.	CASSPTGDGHEQFF	TGTGCCAGCAGTCCGACAGGTGACGGACACGAGCAGTTCTTC
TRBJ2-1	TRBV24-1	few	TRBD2	CATSGPPRLAGDSGEQFF	TGTGCCACCAGTGGGCCCCCTAGACTAGCCGGCGACTCTGGTGAGCAGTTCTTC
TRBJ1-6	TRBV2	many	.	CASSEHSYNSPLHF	TGTGCCAGCAGTGAACACTCCTATAATTCACCCCTCCACTTT
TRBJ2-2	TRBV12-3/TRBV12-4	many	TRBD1	CASSPSTGTGAGELFF	TGTGCCAGCAGTCCCTCGACCGGGACAGGGGCCGGGGAGCTGTTTTTT
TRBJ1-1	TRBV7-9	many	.	CASSLEVEAFF	TGTGCCAGCAGCTTGGAGGTTGAAGCTTTCTTT
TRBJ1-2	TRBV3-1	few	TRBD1	CASRNWDSRGYTF	TGTGCCAGCAGAAATTGGGACAGTAGAGGCTACACCTTC
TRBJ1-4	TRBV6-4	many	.	CASSPLNVGTWANEKLFF	TGTGCCAGCAGTCCCTTAAACGTCGGGACATGGGCTAATGAAAAACTGTTTTTT
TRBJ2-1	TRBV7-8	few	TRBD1	CASGSRDRVLNEQFF	TGTGCCAGCGGGTCCCGGGACAGGGTTTTGAATGAGCAGTTCTTC
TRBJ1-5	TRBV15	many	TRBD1	CATSTQGQGVNQPQHF	TGTGCCACCAGCACCCAAGGACAGGGAGTAAATCAGCCCCAGCATTTT
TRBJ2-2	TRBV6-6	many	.	CASLNTGELFF	TGTGCCAGCCTGAACACCGGGGAGCTGTTTTTT
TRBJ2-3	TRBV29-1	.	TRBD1	CSVVPGQGGTDTQYF	TGCAGCGTTGTACCGGGACAGGGGGGCACAGATACGCAGTATTTT
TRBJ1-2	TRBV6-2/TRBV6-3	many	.	CASRQDGGYGYTF	TGTGCCAGCAGGCAAGATGGGGGCTATGGCTACACCTTC
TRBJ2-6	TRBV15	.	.	CATSSGNSGANVLTF	TGTGCCACCAGCAGTGGAAACTCTGGGGCCAACGTCCTGACTTTC
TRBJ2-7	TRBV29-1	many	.	CSAARNEQYF	TGCAGCGCTGCGAGGAACGAGCAGTACTTC
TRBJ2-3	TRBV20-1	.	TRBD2	CSATGLAGGPTDTQYF	TGCAGTGCTACTGGACTAGCGGGGGGCCCCACAGATACGCAGTATTTT
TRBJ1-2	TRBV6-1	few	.	CASRSHRSNYGYTF	TGTGCCAGCAGATCTCACAGATCAAACTATGGCTACACCTTC
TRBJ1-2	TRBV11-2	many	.	CASSLRGHGYTF	TGTGCCAGCAGCTTACGTGGTCATGGCTACACCTTC
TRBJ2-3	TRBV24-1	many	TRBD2	CATSAGGGPGTDTQYF	TGTGCCACCAGTGCCGGCGGGGGGCCCGGCACAGATACGCAGTATTTT
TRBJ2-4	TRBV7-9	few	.	CASSLVTQGPNIQYF	TGTGCCAGCAGCTTAGTTACACAGGGACCAAACATTCAGTACTTC
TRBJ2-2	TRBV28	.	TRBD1	CASSLGDRAPGELFF	TGTGCCAGCAGTTTAGGGGACAGGGCCCCCGGGGAGCTGTTTTTT
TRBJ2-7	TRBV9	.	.	CASSVDTHAYEQYF	TGTGCCAGCAGCGTAGACACTCATGCCTACGAGCAGTACTTC
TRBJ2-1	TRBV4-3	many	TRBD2	CASSQTSYHEQFF	TGCGCCAGCAGCCAGACTAGCTATCATGAGCAGTTCTTC
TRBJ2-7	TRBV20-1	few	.	CSADGTTGEQYF	TGCAGTGCGGACGGGACAACCGGTGAGCAGTACTTC